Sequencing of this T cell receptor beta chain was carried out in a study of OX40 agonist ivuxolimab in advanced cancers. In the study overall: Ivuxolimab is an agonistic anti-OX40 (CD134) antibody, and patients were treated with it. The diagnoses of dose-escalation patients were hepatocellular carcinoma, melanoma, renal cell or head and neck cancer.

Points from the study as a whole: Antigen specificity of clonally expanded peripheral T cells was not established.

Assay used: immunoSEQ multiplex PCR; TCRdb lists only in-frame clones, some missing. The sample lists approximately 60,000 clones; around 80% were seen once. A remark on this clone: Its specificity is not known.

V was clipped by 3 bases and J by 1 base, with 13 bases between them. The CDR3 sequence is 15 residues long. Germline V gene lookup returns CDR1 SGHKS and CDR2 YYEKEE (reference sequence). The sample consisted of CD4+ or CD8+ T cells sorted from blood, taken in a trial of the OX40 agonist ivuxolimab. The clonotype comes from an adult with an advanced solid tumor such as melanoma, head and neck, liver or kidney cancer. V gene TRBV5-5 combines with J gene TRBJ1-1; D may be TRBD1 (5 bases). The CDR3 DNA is TGTGCCAGCAGCTCTGCCGGGACGGGGAACACTGAAGCTTTCTTT. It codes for CASSSAGTGNTEAFF. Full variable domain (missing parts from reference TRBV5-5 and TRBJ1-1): DAGVTQSPTHLIKTRGQQVTLRCSPISGHKSVSWYQQVLGQGPQFIFQYYEKEERGRGNFPDRFSARQFPNYSSELNVNALLLGDSALYLCASSSAGTGNTEAFFGQGTRLTVV.